This paragraph reports one T cell receptor beta chain. Its antigen is not identified. An expansion of CD8+CD57+ cells by flow cytometry had been shown in patients chosen for sequencing. Blood samples were obtained from patients who had received no prior therapy. The template used for profiling TCR beta VDJ and CDR3 was genomic DNA. TCRdb used MiXCR to reprocess the reads, holding one entry per CDR3 protein. Here the sample spans 200,000 or so distinct CDR3 sequences, approximately 60% being singletons. This sample was included in a study of CD8+CD57+ T cells in acquired aplastic anemia. Findings and limits, study-wide: Patients shared 25 to 35 CD8+ CDR3 sequences with controls. Patients showed no significant difference from controls in CD8+ Simpson's diversity.

The CDR3 has 15 amino acids. V was clipped by 1 base and J by 3 bases, with 12 bases between them. Germline V gene data show CDR1 as SEHNR and CDR2 as FQNEAQ (reference sequence). Specimen: sorted CD4+, CD8+, or CD8+CD57+ T cells (not recorded which) from PBMCs. V and J are TRBV7-9 and TRBJ1-1; D uncertain. The clonotype comes from a human donor with aplastic anemia. The CDR3 coding sequence is TGTGCCAGCAGCTTAGACGAGGGATTGTACACTGAAGCTTTCTTT. Protein: CASSLDEGLYTEAFF.